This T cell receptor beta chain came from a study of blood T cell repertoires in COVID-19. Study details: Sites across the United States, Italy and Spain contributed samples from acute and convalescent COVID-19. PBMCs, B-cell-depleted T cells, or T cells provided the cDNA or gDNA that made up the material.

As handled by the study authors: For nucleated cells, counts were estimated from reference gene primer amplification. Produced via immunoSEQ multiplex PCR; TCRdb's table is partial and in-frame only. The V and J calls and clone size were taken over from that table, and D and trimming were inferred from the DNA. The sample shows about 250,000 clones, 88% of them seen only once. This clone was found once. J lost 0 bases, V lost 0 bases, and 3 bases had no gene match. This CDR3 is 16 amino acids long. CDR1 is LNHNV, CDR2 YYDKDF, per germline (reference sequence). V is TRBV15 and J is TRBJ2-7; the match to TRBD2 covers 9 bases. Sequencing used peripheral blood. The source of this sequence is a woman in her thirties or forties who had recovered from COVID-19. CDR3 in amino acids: CATSRDSGGHSYEQYF. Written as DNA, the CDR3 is TGTGCCACCAGCAGAGATAGCGGGGGCCACTCCTACGAGCAGTACTTC.